This record covers a single TCR beta chain. Participants were aged roughly 18 to 90 years, lived in under 30 US areas, and enrolled virtually. This record comes from a study of blood T cell repertoires in COVID-19. Original handling: Reference gene primer amplification in the assay estimated nucleated cell counts. Sequencing used immunoSEQ multiplex PCR; TCRdb keeps in-frame clones, though not all of them. V and J calls and clone size come straight from that table; D and trimming were deduced from the DNA. Of 250,000 or so clones in the sample, about nine tenths were seen once. Trimming took off 4 bases at V and 8 bases at J, with 10 bases between the two ends. The CDR3 covers 12 residues. Germline CDR1 and CDR2: SGHRS and YFSETQ.

The TCR sequence derives from a woman aged 30 to 39 with acute COVID-19. Material for sequencing was PBMCs or T cells enriched from blood (not recorded which). The rearrangement links TRBV5-1 to TRBJ2-1; TRBD1 might be the D (5 bases). Here the CDR3 DNA reads TGCGCCAGCAGCCGCAGGGCATATGAGCAGTTCTTC. Protein product: CASSRRAYEQFF.